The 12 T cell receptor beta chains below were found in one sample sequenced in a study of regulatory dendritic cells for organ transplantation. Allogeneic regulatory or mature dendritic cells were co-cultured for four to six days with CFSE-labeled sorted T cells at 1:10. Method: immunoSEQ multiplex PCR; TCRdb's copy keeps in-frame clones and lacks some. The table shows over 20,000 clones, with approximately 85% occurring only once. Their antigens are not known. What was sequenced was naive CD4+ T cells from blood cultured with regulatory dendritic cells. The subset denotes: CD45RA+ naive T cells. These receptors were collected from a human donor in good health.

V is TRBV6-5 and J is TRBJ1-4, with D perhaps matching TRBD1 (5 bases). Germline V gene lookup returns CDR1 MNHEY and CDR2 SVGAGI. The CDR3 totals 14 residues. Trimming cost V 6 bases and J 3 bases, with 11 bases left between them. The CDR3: CASRSTVPNEKLFF. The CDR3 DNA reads TGTGCCAGCAGATCGACAGTCCCTAATGAAAAACTGTTTTTT.

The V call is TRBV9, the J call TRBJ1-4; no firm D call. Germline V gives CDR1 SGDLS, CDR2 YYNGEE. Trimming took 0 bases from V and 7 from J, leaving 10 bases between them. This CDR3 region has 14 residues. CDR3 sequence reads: CASSVGQAAEKLFF. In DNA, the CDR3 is TGTGCCAGCAGCGTAGGTCAGGCTGCTGAAAAACTGTTTTTT.

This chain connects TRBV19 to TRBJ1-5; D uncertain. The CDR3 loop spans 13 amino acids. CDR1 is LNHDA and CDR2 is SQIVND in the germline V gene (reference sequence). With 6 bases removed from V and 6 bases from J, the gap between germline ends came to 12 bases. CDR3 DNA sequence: TGTGCCAGTAGGAGGGAGTCAGGTCAGCCCCAGCATTTT. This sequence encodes CASRRESGQPQHF.

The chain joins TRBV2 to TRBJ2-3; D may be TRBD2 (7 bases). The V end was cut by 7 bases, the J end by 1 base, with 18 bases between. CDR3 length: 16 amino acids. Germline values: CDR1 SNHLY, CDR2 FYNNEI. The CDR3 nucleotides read TGTGCCAGCACCAAAACACGGGGGGCCCGCACAGATACGCAGTATTTT. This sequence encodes CASTKTRGARTDTQYF.

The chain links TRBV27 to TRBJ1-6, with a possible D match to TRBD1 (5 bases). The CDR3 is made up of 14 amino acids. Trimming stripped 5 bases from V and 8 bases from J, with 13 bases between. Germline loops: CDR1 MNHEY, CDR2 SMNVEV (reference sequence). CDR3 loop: CASSGQGSHSPLHF. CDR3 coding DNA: TGTGCCAGCAGTGGCCAGGGTAGCCATTCACCCCTCCACTTT.

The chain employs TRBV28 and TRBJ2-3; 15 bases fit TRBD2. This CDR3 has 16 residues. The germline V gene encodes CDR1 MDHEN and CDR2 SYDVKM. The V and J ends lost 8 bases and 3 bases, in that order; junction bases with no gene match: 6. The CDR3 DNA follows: TGTGCCAGCGTACTCGGGACTAGCGGGAGGACAGATACGCAGTATTTT. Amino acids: CASVLGTSGRTDTQYF.

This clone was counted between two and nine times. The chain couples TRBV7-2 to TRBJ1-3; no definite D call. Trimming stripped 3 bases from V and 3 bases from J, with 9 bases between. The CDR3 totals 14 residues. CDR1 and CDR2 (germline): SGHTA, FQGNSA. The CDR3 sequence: CASSLTGSGNTIYF. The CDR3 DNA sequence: TGTGCCAGCAGCTTGACCGGAAGTGGAAACACCATATATTTT.

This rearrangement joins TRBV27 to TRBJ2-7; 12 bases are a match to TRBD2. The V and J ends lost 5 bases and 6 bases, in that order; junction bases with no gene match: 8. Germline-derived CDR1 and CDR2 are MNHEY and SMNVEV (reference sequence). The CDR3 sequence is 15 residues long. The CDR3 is CASSPLAGGRSEQYF. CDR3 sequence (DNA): TGTGCCAGCAGTCCGCTAGCGGGAGGGCGCAGCGAGCAGTACTTC.

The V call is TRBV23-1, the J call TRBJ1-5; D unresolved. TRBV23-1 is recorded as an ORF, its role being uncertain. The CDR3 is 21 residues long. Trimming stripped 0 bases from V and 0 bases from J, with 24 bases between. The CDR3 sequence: CASSQSWRRPLPPYSNQPQHF. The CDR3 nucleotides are TGCGCCAGCAGTCAATCGTGGAGACGACCGCTTCCCCCTTATAGCAATCAGCCCCAGCATTTT.

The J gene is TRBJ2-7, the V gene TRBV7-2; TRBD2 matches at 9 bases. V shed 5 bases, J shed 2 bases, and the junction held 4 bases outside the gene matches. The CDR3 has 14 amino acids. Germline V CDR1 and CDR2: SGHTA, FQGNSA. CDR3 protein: CASSVSGGTYEQYF. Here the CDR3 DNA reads TGTGCCAGCAGCGTTAGCGGGGGCACCTACGAGCAGTACTTC.

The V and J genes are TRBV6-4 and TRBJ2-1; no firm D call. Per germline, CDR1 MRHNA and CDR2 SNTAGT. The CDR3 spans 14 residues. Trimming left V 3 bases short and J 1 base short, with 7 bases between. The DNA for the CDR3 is TGTGCCAGCAGTGAGGAGTTGTCCTACAATGAGCAGTTCTTC. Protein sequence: CASSEELSYNEQFF.

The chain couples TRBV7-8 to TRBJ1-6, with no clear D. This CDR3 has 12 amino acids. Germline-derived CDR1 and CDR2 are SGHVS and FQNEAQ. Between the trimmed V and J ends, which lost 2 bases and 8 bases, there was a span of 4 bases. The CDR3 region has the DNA TGTGCCAGCAGCTTAAGGGATTCACCCCTCCACTTT. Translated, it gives CASSLRDSPLHF. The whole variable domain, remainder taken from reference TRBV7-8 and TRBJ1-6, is GAGVSQSPRYKVAKRGQDVALRCDPISGHVSLFWYQQALGQGPEFLTYFQNEAQLDKSGLPSDRFFAERPEGSVSTLKIQRTQQEDSAVYLCASSLRDSPLHFGNGTRLTVT.